The rows below give T cell receptor beta chains drawn from one sample of a study of T cell changes during pregnancy in multiple sclerosis. Repertoires were generated with immunoSEQ multiplex PCR, while TCRdb's copy carries only in-frame clones and drops some. The sample carries about 51,000 clones, approximately 94% recorded once. The sequences come from CD4+ T cells from peripheral blood mononuclear cells, collected in the second trimester of pregnancy. These receptors all come from a female donor with multiple sclerosis, enrolled in a pregnancy study. Each CDR3 is given with its conserved first and last residue. A D gene is named only where the DNA matches it firmly. Not every row has a clone size; where given, it reads once, few, many or a size class.

>NA|NA|TRBV6-1|TRBJ2-3
TGTGCCAGCAGTGAATGGGGGACTGGCGCAGATACGCAGTATTTT
CASSEWGTGADTQYF
>NA|once|TRBV4-2|TRBJ2-7
TGTGCCAGCAGCCCCATTGCGGAGCCCGCGGGCGAGCAGTACTTC
CASSPIAEPAGEQYF
>TRBD2|NA|TRBV19|TRBJ2-1
TGTGCCAGTAGTATATCGGGACTAGTGAGTGAGCAGTTCTTC
CASSISGLVSEQFF
>NA|NA|TRBV19|TRBJ1-5
TGTGCCAGTAATGGAGGCTATAGCAATCAGCCCCAGCATTTT
CASNGGYSNQPQHF
>TRBD1|NA|TRBV30|TRBJ2-3
TGTGCCTGGAGTGCAAGCAGGGACTCGGGACAGGGCGGTACAGATACGCAGTATTTT
CAWSASRDSGQGGTDTQYF
>TRBD1|NA|TRBV30|TRBJ2-7
TGTGCCTGGATTTCGAGGGGCCTCGGGACAGGTAGCTCCTACGAGCAGTACTTC
CAWISRGLGTGSSYEQYF
>NA|NA|TRBV19|TRBJ1-2
TGTGCCAGTAGTATCGCAACACGACAGTTTCCCCCGGCAGGCTACACCTTC
CASSIATRQFPPAGYTF
>NA|NA|TRBV7-9|TRBJ2-1
TGTGCCAGCAGCTTAGCCCTAGGACAGTACACTGAGCAGTTCTTC
CASSLALGQYTEQFF
>NA|NA|TRBV4-3|TRBJ2-2
TGCGCCAGCAGCCTGGGGGGGGGCCCCGGGGAGCTGTTTTTT
CASSLGGGPGELFF
>TRBD2|NA|TRBV29-1|TRBJ2-3
TGCAGCTCTCGACTAGCGGGGGGGCTCCCTGTTGCCGCGGATACGCAGTATTTT
CSSRLAGGLPVAADTQYF
>NA|NA|TRBV10-3|TRBJ1-3
TGTGCCACAGCTGACCCCCGGGTCACTGGAAACACCATATATTTT
CATADPRVTGNTIYF